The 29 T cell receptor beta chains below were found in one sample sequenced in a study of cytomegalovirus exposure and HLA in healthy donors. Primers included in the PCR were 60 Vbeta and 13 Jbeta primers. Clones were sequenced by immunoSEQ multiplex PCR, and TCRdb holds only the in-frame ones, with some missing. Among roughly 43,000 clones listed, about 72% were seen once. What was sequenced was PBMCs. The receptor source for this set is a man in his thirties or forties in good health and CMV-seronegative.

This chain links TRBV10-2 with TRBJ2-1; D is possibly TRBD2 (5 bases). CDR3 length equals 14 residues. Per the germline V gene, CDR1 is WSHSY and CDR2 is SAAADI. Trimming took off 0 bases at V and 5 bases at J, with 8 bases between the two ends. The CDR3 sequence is CASSESQRHNEQFF. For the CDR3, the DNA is TGCGCCAGCAGTGAGTCCCAGCGGCACAATGAGCAGTTCTTC.

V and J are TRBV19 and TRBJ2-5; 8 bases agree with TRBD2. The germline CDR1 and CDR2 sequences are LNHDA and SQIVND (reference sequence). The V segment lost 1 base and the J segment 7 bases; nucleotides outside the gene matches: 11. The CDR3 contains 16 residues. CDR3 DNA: TGTGCCAGTAGTATAGTTCAACTAGCGGTGGGGGTGACCCAGTACTTC. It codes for CASSIVQLAVGVTQYF.

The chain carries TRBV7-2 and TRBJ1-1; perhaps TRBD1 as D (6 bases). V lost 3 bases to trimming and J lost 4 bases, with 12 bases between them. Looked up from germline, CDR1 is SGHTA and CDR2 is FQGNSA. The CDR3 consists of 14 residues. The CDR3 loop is CASSFGGSGTEAFF. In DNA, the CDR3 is TGTGCCAGCAGCTTTGGGGGCTCGGGCACTGAAGCTTTCTTT.

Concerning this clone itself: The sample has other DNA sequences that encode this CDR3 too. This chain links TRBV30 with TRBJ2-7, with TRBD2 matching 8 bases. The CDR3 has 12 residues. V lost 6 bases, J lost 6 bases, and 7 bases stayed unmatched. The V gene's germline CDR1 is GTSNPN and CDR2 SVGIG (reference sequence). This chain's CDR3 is CACSGVVGEQYF. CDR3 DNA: TGTGCCTGTAGCGGGGTAGTGGGCGAGCAGTACTTC.

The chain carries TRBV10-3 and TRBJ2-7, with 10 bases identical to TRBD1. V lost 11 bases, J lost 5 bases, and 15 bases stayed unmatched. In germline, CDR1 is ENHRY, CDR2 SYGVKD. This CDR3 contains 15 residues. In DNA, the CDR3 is TGTGCCGCCCGGCAACCGACAGGGGGCCTGGACGAGCAGTACTTC. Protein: CAARQPTGGLDEQYF.

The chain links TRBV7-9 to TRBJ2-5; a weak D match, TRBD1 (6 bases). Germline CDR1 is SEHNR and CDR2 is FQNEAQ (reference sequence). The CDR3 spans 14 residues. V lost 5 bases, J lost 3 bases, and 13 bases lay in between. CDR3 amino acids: CASSPRTAEETQYF. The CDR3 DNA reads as TGTGCCAGCAGCCCGAGGACAGCAGAAGAGACCCAGTACTTC.

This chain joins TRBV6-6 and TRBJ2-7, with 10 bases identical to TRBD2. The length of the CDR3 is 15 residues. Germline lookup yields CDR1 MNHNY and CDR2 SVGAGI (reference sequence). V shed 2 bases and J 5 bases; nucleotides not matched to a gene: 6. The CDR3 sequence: CASSYDSGLANEQYF. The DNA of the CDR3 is TGTGCCAGCAGTTACGACTCGGGACTAGCGAACGAGCAGTACTTC.

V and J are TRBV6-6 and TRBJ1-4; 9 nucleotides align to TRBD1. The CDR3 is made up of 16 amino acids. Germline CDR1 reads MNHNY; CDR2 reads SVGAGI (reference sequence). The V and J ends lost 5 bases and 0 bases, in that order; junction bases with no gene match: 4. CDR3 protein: CASSARDRATNEKLFF. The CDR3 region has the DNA TGTGCCAGCAGTGCTCGGGACAGGGCAACTAATGAAAAACTGTTTTTT.

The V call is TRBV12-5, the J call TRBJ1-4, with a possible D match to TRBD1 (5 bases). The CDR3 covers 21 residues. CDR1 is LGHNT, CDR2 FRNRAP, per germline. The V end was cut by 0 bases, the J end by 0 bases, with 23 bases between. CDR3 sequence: CASGLVTVTWGTKATNEKLFF. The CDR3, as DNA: TGTGCTAGTGGTTTGGTAACTGTGACCTGGGGCACGAAGGCAACTAATGAAAAACTGTTTTTT.

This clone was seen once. CDR3 DNA: TGTGCCAGCAGCCAAGTCTGGCTGCACACCGGGGAGCTGTTTTTT. Translating gives CASSQVWLHTGELFF. The rearrangement uses TRBV14 and TRBJ2-2; D unclear. The CDR3 length is 15 residues. Trimming removed 1 base at V and 3 bases at J, with 9 bases between. CDR1 and CDR2 from the germline V gene are SGHDN and FVKESK.

The CDR3 reads CASRKPGLVINEQFF. The CDR3 DNA follows: TGTGCCAGCAGGAAACCGGGACTAGTTATTAATGAGCAGTTCTTC. The chain couples TRBV27 to TRBJ2-1; 8 nucleotides match TRBD2. CDR3 length: 15 amino acids. The germline CDR1 and CDR2 sequences are MNHEY and SMNVEV (reference sequence). Unmatched junction bases numbered 11, after V lost 6 bases and J lost 7 bases.

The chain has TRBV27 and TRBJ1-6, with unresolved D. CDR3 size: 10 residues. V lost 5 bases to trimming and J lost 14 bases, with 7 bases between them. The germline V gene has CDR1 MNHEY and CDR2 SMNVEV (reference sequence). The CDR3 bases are TGTGCCAGCAGTCAGTATTCCCTCCACTTT. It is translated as CASSQYSLHF.

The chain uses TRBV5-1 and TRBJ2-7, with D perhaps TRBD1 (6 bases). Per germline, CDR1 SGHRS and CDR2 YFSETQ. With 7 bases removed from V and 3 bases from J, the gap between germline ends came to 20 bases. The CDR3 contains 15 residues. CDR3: CASQRAQGTLYEQYF. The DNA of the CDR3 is TGCGCCAGCCAGAGAGCTCAGGGGACCCTCTACGAGCAGTACTTC.

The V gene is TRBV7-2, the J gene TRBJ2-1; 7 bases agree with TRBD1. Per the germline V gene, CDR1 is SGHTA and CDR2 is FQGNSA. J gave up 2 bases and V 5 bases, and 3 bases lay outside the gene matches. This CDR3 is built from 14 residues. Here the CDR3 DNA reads TGTGCCAGCAGCCGCGACAGGGCCTACAATGAGCAGTTCTTC. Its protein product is CASSRDRAYNEQFF.

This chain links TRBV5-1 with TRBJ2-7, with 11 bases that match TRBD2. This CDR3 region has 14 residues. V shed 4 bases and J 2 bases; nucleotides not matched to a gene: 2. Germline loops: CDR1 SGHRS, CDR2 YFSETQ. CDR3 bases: TGCGCCAGCAGCGTGACTAGCGGGACCTACGAGCAGTACTTC. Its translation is CASSVTSGTYEQYF.

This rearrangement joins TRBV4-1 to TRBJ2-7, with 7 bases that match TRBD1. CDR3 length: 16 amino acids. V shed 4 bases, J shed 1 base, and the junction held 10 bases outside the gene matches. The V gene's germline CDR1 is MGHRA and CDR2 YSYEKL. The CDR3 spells CASSPFLKQGSYEQYF. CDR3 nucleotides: TGCGCCAGCAGCCCCTTCCTTAAACAGGGGTCCTACGAGCAGTACTTC.

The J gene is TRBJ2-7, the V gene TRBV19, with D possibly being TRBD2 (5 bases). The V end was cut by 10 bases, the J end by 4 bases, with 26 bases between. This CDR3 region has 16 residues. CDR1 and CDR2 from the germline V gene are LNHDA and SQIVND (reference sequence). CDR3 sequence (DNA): TGTGCCACCCCCATAGGCGGTGTAGGGAGTATTTACGAGCAGTACTTC. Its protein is CATPIGGVGSIYEQYF.

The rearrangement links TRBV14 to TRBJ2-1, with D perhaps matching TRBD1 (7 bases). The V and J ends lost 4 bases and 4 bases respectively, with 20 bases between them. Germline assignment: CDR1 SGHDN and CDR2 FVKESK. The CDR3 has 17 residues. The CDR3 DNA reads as TGTGCCAGCAGCCTCTACCGGGACTCAGGGGGATACAATGAGCAGTTCTTC. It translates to CASSLYRDSGGYNEQFF.

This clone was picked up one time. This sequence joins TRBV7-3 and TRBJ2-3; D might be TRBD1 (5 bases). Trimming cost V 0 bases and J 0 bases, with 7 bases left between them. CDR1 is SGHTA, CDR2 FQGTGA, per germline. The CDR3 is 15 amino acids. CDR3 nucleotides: TGTGCCAGCAGCTTAACAGGGGATAGCACAGATACGCAGTATTTT. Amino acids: CASSLTGDSTDTQYF.

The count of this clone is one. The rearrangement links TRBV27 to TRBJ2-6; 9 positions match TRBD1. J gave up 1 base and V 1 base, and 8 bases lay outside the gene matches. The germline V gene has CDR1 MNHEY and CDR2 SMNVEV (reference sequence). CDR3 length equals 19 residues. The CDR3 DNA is TGTGCCAGCAGTTTATTCCTGAACAGGGGGCTATCTGGGGCCAACGTCCTGACTTTC. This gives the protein CASSLFLNRGLSGANVLTF. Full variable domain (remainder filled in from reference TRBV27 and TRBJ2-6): EAQVTQNPRYLITVTGKKLTVTCSQNMNHEYMSWYRQDPGLGLRQIYYSMNVEVTDKGDVPEGYKVSRKEKRNFPLILESPSPNQTSLYFCASSLFLNRGLSGANVLTFGAGSRLTVL.

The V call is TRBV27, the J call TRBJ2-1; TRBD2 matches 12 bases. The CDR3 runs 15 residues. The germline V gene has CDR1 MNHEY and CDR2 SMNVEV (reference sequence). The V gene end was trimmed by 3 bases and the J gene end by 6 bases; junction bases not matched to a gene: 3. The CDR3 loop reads CASSLLAGGFNEQFF. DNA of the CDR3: TGTGCCAGCAGTTTGCTAGCGGGAGGGTTCAATGAGCAGTTCTTC.

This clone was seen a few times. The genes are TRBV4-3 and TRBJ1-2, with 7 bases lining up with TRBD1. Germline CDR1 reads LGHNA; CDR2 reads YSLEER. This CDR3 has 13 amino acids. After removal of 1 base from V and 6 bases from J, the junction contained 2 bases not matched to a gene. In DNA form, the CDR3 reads TGCGCCAGCAGCCAAGTAACAGGGGATGGCTACACCTTC. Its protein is CASSQVTGDGYTF.

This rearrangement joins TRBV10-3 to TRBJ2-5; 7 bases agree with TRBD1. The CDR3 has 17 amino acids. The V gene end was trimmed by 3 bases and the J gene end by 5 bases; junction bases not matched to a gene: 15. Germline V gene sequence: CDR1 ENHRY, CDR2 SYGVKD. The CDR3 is CAISDPTGFPLPETQYF. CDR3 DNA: TGTGCCATCAGTGACCCGACAGGGTTTCCCCTGCCGGAGACCCAGTACTTC.

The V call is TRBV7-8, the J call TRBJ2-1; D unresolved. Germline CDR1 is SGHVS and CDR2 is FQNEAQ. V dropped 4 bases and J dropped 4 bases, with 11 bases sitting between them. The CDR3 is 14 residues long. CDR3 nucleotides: TGTGCCAGCAGCTCGGTGAATAGTTACAATGAGCAGTTCTTC. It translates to CASSSVNSYNEQFF.

Here the CDR3 reads CASSIDRHQPQHF. The DNA for the CDR3 is TGTGCCAGCAGTATCGACAGGCATCAGCCCCAGCATTTT. This chain links TRBV7-2 with TRBJ1-5; the D gene is possibly TRBD1 (6 bases). V lost 6 bases and J lost 5, with 11 bases in between. CDR3 length equals 13 residues. In germline, CDR1 is SGHTA, CDR2 FQGNSA. The full variable domain, in which reference TRBV7-2 and TRBJ1-5 provide the parts outside the CDR3, is GAGVSQSPSNKVTEKGKDVELRCDPISGHTALYWYRQSLGQGLEFLIYFQGNSAPDKSGLPSDRFSAERTGGSVSTLTIQRTQQEDSAVYLCASSIDRHQPQHFGDGTRLSIL.

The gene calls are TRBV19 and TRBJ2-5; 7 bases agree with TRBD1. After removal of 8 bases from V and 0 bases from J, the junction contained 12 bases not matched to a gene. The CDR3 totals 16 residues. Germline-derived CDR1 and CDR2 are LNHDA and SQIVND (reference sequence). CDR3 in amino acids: CASADSGQLNQETQYF. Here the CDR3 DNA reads TGTGCCAGTGCCGACTCGGGACAGCTTAACCAAGAGACCCAGTACTTC.

CDR3 bases: TGTGCCAGCTCCGGCAGGGAGGATCAGCCCCAGCATTTT. Protein sequence: CASSGREDQPQHF. The chain links TRBV18 to TRBJ1-5; tentative D call: TRBD1 (5 bases). Germline V gene sequence: CDR1 KGHSH, CDR2 LQKENI. This CDR3 is 13 amino acids long. The V end lost 6 bases, the J end lost 5 bases, and 11 bases lay between the germline ends.

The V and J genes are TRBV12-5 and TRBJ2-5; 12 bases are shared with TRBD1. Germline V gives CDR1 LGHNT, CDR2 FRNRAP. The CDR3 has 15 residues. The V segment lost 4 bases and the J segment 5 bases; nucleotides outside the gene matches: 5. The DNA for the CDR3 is TGTGCTAGTGGTTCGGGACAGGGGGCGCCTGAGACCCAGTACTTC. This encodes CASGSGQGAPETQYF.

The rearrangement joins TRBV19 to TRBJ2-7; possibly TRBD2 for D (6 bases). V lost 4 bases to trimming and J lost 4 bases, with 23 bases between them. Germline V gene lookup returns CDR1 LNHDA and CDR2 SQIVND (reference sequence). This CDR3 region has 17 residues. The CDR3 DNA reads TGTGCCAGTAGTAGTTTGGGAGGACCCAACCCCAAATACGAGCAGTACTTC. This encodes CASSSLGGPNPKYEQYF.